A selection of T cell receptor beta chains follows, all from one sample in a study of early T cells in non-severe SARS-CoV-2 infection. TCRdb redid the calling of the 5' RACE reads with MiXCR, one entry per CDR3 protein. The sample consists of more than 85,000 distinct CDR3 sequences, approximately 14% of them appearing once. Material for sequencing was whole blood. These TCRs come from an adult who was a healthcare worker with PCR-confirmed SARS-CoV-2 infection or an uninfected control (not recorded which). Both conserved end residues are part of each CDR3. The D gene is left open where the match is weak. A clone size is listed for some rows: how often the clone was seen (once, few, many), or a class if it is expanded.

>TRBV20-1|TRBD1|TRBJ2-6|-
CSAARTGVGANVLTF
TGCAGTGCTGCCCGGACAGGGGTCGGGGCCAACGTCCTGACTTTC
>TRBV28|TRBD2|TRBJ2-7|many
CASRPSGRAWNEQYF
TGTGCCAGCAGGCCCAGCGGGAGGGCCTGGAACGAGCAGTACTTC
>TRBV11-2|-|TRBJ2-3|-
CASSLTGPRKPTDTQYF
TGTGCCAGCAGCTTAACGGGTCCCCGGAAGCCCACAGATACGCAGTATTTT
>TRBV4-3|TRBD1|TRBJ2-7|few
CASSPDRGTYEQYF
TGCGCCAGCAGCCCCGACAGGGGGACCTACGAGCAGTACTTC
>TRBV19|-|TRBJ1-5|-
CASSIAADNQPQHF
TGTGCCAGTAGTATTGCGGCCGACAATCAGCCCCAGCATTTT
>TRBV28|-|TRBJ1-3|-
CASGRNTIYF
TGTGCCAGCGGGAGAAACACCATATATTTT
>TRBV9|-|TRBJ2-1|-
CASSAQYYDNEQFF
TGTGCCAGCAGCGCCCAGTACTATGATAATGAGCAGTTCTTC
>TRBV7-9|-|TRBJ2-2|-
CASRPTLQNTGELFF
TGTGCCAGCAGACCAACGCTACAGAACACCGGGGAGCTGTTTTTT
>TRBV4-2|TRBD2|TRBJ2-3|many
CASSQELAGVPRTDTQYF
TGTGCCAGCAGCCAAGAGCTAGCGGGAGTTCCCCGCACAGATACGCAGTATTTT
>TRBV4-1|TRBD2|TRBJ2-5|many
CASSQDRASGGTQYF
TGCGCCAGCAGCCAAGATCGAGCTAGCGGGGGGACCCAGTACTTC
>TRBV5-1|-|TRBJ2-6|-
CASSMGASGANVLTF
TGCGCCAGCAGCATGGGGGCCTCTGGGGCCAACGTCCTGACTTTC
>TRBV20-1|-|TRBJ2-7|many
CSARPSDSYEQYF
TGCAGTGCCCGACCCTCGGACTCCTACGAGCAGTACTTC
>TRBV28|-|TRBJ2-3|-
CASSSLDTQYF
TGTGCCAGCAGTTCTCTAGATACGCAGTATTTT
>TRBV11-2|-|TRBJ2-1|few
CASSLRSSEGYNEQFF
TGTGCCAGCAGCTTAAGGTCCAGCGAGGGTTACAATGAGCAGTTCTTC
>TRBV6-2/TRBV6-3|-|TRBJ2-7|few
CASSYSRTAGEQYF
TGTGCCAGCAGTTACTCGAGGACTGCGGGAGAGCAGTACTTC